The 14 T cell receptor beta chains in this list originate from one sample, sequenced in a study of T cell repertoires in cytomegalovirus infection. No cognate antigen is known for these TCRs. TCRdb reprocessed the reads with MiXCR, giving one entry per CDR3 protein. The sample shows around 300,000 distinct CDR3 sequences, 20% to 25% of them seen only once. Sample: cultured PBMCs, taken from culture after CMV antigen stimulation. The receptor set was obtained from a human donor in good health (CMV status not recorded). Some clones in this sample may be carry-over from other donors' samples.

This clonotype was counted once. The chain joins TRBV5-1 to TRBJ2-3, with 7 bases identical to TRBD1. Germline V gene lookup returns CDR1 SGHRS and CDR2 YFSETQ. V shed 0 bases, J shed 1 base, and the junction held 5 bases outside the gene matches. The CDR3 extends over 16 amino acids. The CDR3 is CASSLAAGTGTDTQYF. In nucleotides, the CDR3 is TGCGCCAGCAGCTTGGCGGCCGGGACAGGCACAGATACGCAGTATTTT.

This clonotype was recorded a few times. The V and J genes are TRBV11-3 and TRBJ1-2; a possible D gene is TRBD1 (5 bases). Germline V lookup: CDR1 SGHNT, CDR2 YENEEA. The CDR3 spans 14 residues. The V and J ends lost 5 bases and 6 bases respectively, with 16 bases between them. CDR3 nucleotides: TGTGCCAGCAGCCCCGGGGGAGGCCAGGATGGCTACACCTTC. Protein: CASSPGGGQDGYTF.

The J gene is TRBJ2-1, the V gene TRBV27, with a weak D call TRBD2 (6 bases). Trimming left V 3 bases short and J 6 bases short, with 18 bases between. Germline V gives CDR1 MNHEY, CDR2 SMNVEV (reference sequence). There are 16 residues in the CDR3. DNA of the CDR3: TGTGCCAGCAGTTTTTCTCGTGGGACTGTAACCAATGAGCAGTTCTTC. Its translation: CASSFSRGTVTNEQFF.

The chain joins TRBV30 to TRBJ1-5, with 7 bases fitting TRBD1. Trimming removed 2 bases from V and 1 base from J; junction bases left unmatched: 2. The germline V gene has CDR1 GTSNPN and CDR2 SVGIG (reference sequence). The CDR3 is made up of 14 amino acids. CDR3 sequence (DNA): TGTGCCTGGAGTCGGGACAGAAGCAATCAGCCCCAGCATTTT. Its protein is CAWSRDRSNQPQHF. The complete variable domain, with remaining parts taken from reference TRBV30 and TRBJ1-5, reads SQTIHQWPATLVQPVGSPLSLECTVEGTSNPNLYWYRQAAGRGLQLLFYSVGIGQISSEVPQNLSASRPQDRQFILSSKKLLLSDSGFYLCAWSRDRSNQPQHFGDGTRLSIL.

This clonotype has just a few counts. The V gene is TRBV3-1, the J gene TRBJ2-7; 11 positions match TRBD2. This CDR3 has 16 amino acids. Germline V gives CDR1 LGHDT, CDR2 YNNKEL (reference sequence). The V gene end was trimmed by 0 bases and the J gene end by 9 bases; junction bases not matched to a gene: 10. This CDR3 is CASSQEGTSGLRGQYF. The CDR3 nucleotides read TGTGCCAGCAGCCAAGAGGGGACTAGCGGTCTACGAGGGCAGTACTTC.

This clonotype was seen repeatedly, ten times or more. The chain couples TRBV7-9 to TRBJ2-3; TRBD2 matches at 13 bases. The length of the CDR3 is 16 residues. V was clipped by 4 bases and J by 5 bases; unmatched bases: 6. In germline, CDR1 is SEHNR, CDR2 FQNEAQ (reference sequence). CDR3 DNA sequence: TGTGCCAGCAGCTACGGACTAGCGGGAGTGAGAGATACGCAGTATTTT. It yields the protein CASSYGLAGVRDTQYF.

The V call is TRBV25-1, the J call TRBJ2-1; 8 bases are a match to TRBD2. Germline lookup yields CDR1 MGHDK and CDR2 SYGVNS. This CDR3 is built from 15 residues. The V gene end was trimmed by 3 bases and the J gene end by 4 bases; junction bases not matched to a gene: 5. This CDR3 is CASSESGRRYNEQFF. CDR3 coding DNA: TGTGCCAGCAGTGAGAGCGGGAGAAGGTACAATGAGCAGTTCTTC.

This clonotype showed up just a few times. The genes are TRBV6-5 and TRBJ2-1; no clear D. This CDR3 is built from 15 residues. V was pared by 1 base and J by 0 bases, with 7 bases between. The germline V gene encodes CDR1 MNHEY and CDR2 SVGAGI. The CDR3 DNA is TGTGCCAGCAGTTACTACCCAAGCTCCTACAATGAGCAGTTCTTC. It translates to CASSYYPSSYNEQFF.

This clonotype was detected only a few times. J is TRBJ2-5 and V is TRBV7-2; D perhaps matches TRBD1 (6 bases). The germline V gene encodes CDR1 SGHTA and CDR2 FQGNSA. The V end lost 5 bases, the J end lost 5 bases, and 18 bases lay between the germline ends. This CDR3 is built from 15 residues. For the CDR3, the DNA is TGTGCCAGCAGCGTAACCTCAGGGGCCTGGGAGACCCAGTACTTC. Translated: CASSVTSGAWETQYF.

This clonotype was recorded many times. This chain connects TRBV6-2 or TRBV6-3 to TRBJ2-7, with D perhaps TRBD1 (6 bases). CDR3 length: 14 residues. The ends were cut back, 6 bases at V and 4 bases at J, with 16 bases in the middle. Germline V CDR1 and CDR2: MNHEY, SVGEGT. The CDR3 DNA is TGTGCCAGCAGACCACTACAGGGCCGTTACGAGCAGTACGTC. Translating gives CASRPLQGRYEQYV.

The V and J genes are TRBV6-5 and TRBJ1-4, with a possible D match to TRBD1 (5 bases). The V gene's germline CDR1 is MNHEY and CDR2 SVGAGI. The ends were cut back, 8 bases at V and 7 bases at J, with 14 bases in the middle. CDR3 length: 13 residues. The CDR3 DNA follows: TGTGCCAGCCGGGGCCTGAGGAGTGAAAAACTGTTTTTT. Protein sequence: CASRGLRSEKLFF.

This clonotype was detected only a few times. The chain carries TRBV6-1 and TRBJ2-1; TRBD2 matches 9 bases. Germline V gene sequence: CDR1 MNHNS, CDR2 SASEGT. The CDR3 has 15 amino acids. Unmatched junction bases numbered 7, after V lost 2 bases and J lost 8 bases. CDR3 amino acids: CASSESSGSWYEQFF. In DNA, the CDR3 is TGTGCCAGCAGTGAAAGTAGCGGGAGTTGGTATGAGCAGTTCTTC.

At least ten counts were recorded for this clonotype. The chain links TRBV7-2 to TRBJ2-1; 9 bases fit TRBD2. CDR1 and CDR2 (germline): SGHTA, FQGNSA. V shed 1 base, J shed 7 bases, and the junction held 14 bases outside the gene matches. This CDR3 has 18 residues. CDR3 region: CASSLGPPYAAGGNEQFF. The CDR3 DNA sequence: TGTGCCAGCAGCTTAGGTCCCCCTTACGCGGCGGGGGGGAATGAGCAGTTCTTC.

This clonotype showed up just a few times. The V and J genes are TRBV7-2 and TRBJ2-7, with 9 bases aligning to TRBD1. This CDR3 has 15 amino acids. Germline loops: CDR1 SGHTA, CDR2 FQGNSA. Germline trimming cut 4 bases from V and 0 bases from J; bases unmatched to any gene: 4. The CDR3 spells CASSSQDRGSYEQYF. CDR3 nucleotide sequence: TGTGCCAGCAGCTCCCAGGACAGGGGCTCCTACGAGCAGTACTTC.